These 18 T cell receptor beta chains were all obtained from the same sample, sequenced in a study of cytomegalovirus exposure and HLA in healthy donors. Primers: 60 Vbeta forward and 13 Jbeta reverse. Here immunoSEQ multiplex PCR was the method, and the copy in TCRdb shows in-frame clones only, minus some. The repertoire has over 100,000 clones, roughly 65% of them found once; the top ten carry over 8%. The material sequenced was PBMCs. These receptors all come from a middle-aged man in good health and CMV-seropositive.

The chain joins TRBV6-5 to TRBJ2-7, with unresolved D. The CDR3 extends over 13 amino acids. The V end lost 6 bases, the J end lost 0 bases, and 9 bases lay between the germline ends. Per germline, CDR1 MNHEY and CDR2 SVGAGI. CDR3 residues: CASRVALSYEQYF. In DNA form, the CDR3 reads TGTGCCAGCAGGGTGGCCCTCTCCTACGAGCAGTACTTC.

The chain uses TRBV15 and TRBJ2-3; D perhaps matches TRBD1 (6 bases). Germline CDR1 reads LNHNV; CDR2 reads YYDKDF (reference sequence). V lost 10 bases to trimming and J lost 1 base, with 9 bases between them. This CDR3 is 12 amino acids long. CDR3 nucleotide sequence: TGTGCCATCGGACAGCGCACAGATACGCAGTATTTT. Amino acid sequence: CAIGQRTDTQYF. The entire variable domain, with the rest obtained from reference TRBV15 and TRBJ2-3, is as follows: DAMVIQNPRYQVTQFGKPVTLSCSQTLNHNVMYWYQQKSSQAPKLLFHYYDKDFNNEADTPDNFQSRRPNTSFCFLDIRSPGLGDTAMYLCAIGQRTDTQYFGPGTRLTVL.

The genes are TRBV7-9 and TRBJ1-2; the D gene is possibly TRBD1 (5 bases). Germline values: CDR1 SEHNR, CDR2 FQNEAQ (reference sequence). V lost 4 bases and J 2 bases, leaving 8 bases between the germline ends. The CDR3 has 13 residues. CDR3 in amino acids: CASSSGGNYGYTF. CDR3 nucleotide sequence: TGTGCCAGCAGCTCCGGGGGGAACTATGGCTACACCTTC.

This clone has a handful of counts. The CDR3 region is CASSVRTSGNSYNEQFF. CDR3 DNA: TGCGCCAGCAGCGTGAGGACTAGCGGGAATTCCTACAATGAGCAGTTCTTC. The chain combines TRBV5-1 with TRBJ2-1; 12 bases are shared with TRBD2. The germline V gene has CDR1 SGHRS and CDR2 YFSETQ. V lost 4 bases, J lost 1 base, and 6 bases stayed unmatched. The CDR3 spans 17 residues. The variable domain in full, with the rest retrieved from reference TRBV5-1 and TRBJ2-1, is KAGVTQTPRYLIKTRGQQVTLSCSPISGHRSVSWYQQTPGQGLQFLFEYFSETQRNKGNFPGRFSGRQFSNSRSEMNVSTLELGDSALYLCASSVRTSGNSYNEQFFGPGTRLTVL.

This clone occurred a few times. V is TRBV7-3 and J is TRBJ1-1; the D gene is possibly TRBD1 (5 bases). The V gene lost 5 bases and the J gene lost 5 bases, with 12 bases spanning the gap. This CDR3 contains 13 residues. The germline V gene has CDR1 SGHTA and CDR2 FQGTGA. CDR3 sequence: CASSNGGRTEAFF. The CDR3, as DNA: TGTGCCAGCAGCAATGGGGGGAGGACTGAAGCTTTCTTT.

The chain has TRBV7-3 and TRBJ2-3, with 7 nucleotides matching TRBD1. From germline, CDR1 is SGHTA and CDR2 FQGTGA. After removal of 5 bases from V and 0 bases from J, the junction contained 8 bases not matched to a gene. This CDR3 comprises 16 residues. The CDR3 spells CASSQITTGSTDTQYF. The CDR3 region has the DNA TGTGCCAGCAGCCAAATAACGACAGGGAGCACAGATACGCAGTATTTT.

This chain uses TRBV7-8 with TRBJ2-1; 9 bases are a match to TRBD1. The CDR3 runs to 16 residues. V shed 5 bases and J 13 bases; nucleotides not matched to a gene: 18. Looked up from germline, CDR1 is SGHVS and CDR2 is FQNEAQ. CDR3 DNA sequence: TGTGCCAGCAGCCCGCACATACCACAGGGGGCGCTTGGACAGTTCTTC. This gives the protein CASSPHIPQGALGQFF.

The V gene is TRBV28, the J gene TRBJ2-7; 8 nucleotides agree with TRBD1. Germline values: CDR1 MDHEN, CDR2 SYDVKM. Trimming at V came to 3 bases and at J to 3 bases, leaving 4 bases not matched to a gene. The CDR3 totals 14 residues. This chain's CDR3 is CASSFRGRGYEQYF. The CDR3 DNA follows: TGTGCCAGCAGTTTCAGGGGGCGCGGCTACGAGCAGTACTTC.

The chain couples TRBV11-3 to TRBJ2-7; 8 positions agree with TRBD2. Trimming took 2 bases from V and 5 from J; bases not matched to a gene: 5. The CDR3 sequence is 14 residues long. Germline lookup yields CDR1 SGHNT and CDR2 YENEEA. As DNA, the CDR3 is TGTGCCAGCAGCTTAAACGGGGGGGGCAACGAGCAGTACTTC. Translated, it gives CASSLNGGGNEQYF.

The chain is built from TRBV7-8 and TRBJ1-2, with TRBD1 identical over 7 bases. The germline gives CDR1 SGHVS, CDR2 FQNEAQ. The length of the CDR3 is 16 residues. The junction had 6 bases not matched to a gene; V was cut back by 1 base and J by 1 base. The DNA for the CDR3 is TGTGCCAGCAGCTTAGGGGGACAGATTCTTAACTATGGCTACACCTTC. Translated: CASSLGGQILNYGYTF.

The rearrangement links TRBV28 to TRBJ2-5; 8 nucleotides agree with TRBD1. The CDR3 is 14 amino acids. The J segment lost 5 bases and the V segment lost 6 bases, leaving 8 bases of the junction unmatched. From germline, CDR1 is MDHEN and CDR2 SYDVKM. The CDR3 bases are TGTGCCAGCAGCCGACCGGGACAGGTGGAGACCCAGTACTTC. Translation: CASSRPGQVETQYF.

The gene calls are TRBV29-1 and TRBJ1-2, with TRBD1 matching over 8 bases. V trimming: 2 bases; J trimming: 4 bases; junction bases outside the gene matches: 6. Germline values: CDR1 SQVTM, CDR2 ANQGSEA. This CDR3 region has 14 residues. The CDR3, as DNA: TGCAGCGTTGAAACAGGGGGAGGCTTCTATGGCTACACCTTC. Amino acids: CSVETGGGFYGYTF.

This clone was observed a few times. The rearrangement joins TRBV7-9 to TRBJ2-2, with 9 nucleotides matching TRBD2. This CDR3 region has 13 residues. The V gene's germline CDR1 is SEHNR and CDR2 FQNEAQ (reference sequence). V was pared by 10 bases and J by 5 bases, with 5 bases of the junction left unmatched. CDR3 amino acids: CAIPGLATGELFF. In nucleotides, the CDR3 is TGTGCCATCCCGGGACTAGCTACCGGGGAGCTGTTTTTT.

This clone was counted between two and nine times. CDR3 nucleotide sequence: TGTGCCAGCAGCCCCCCAGGGGGCGGGGAGACCCAGTACTTC. Translation: CASSPPGGGETQYF. The chain combines TRBV4-2 with TRBJ2-5, with 8 bases fitting TRBD1. The CDR3 consists of 14 residues. Germline V gene lookup returns CDR1 LGHNA and CDR2 YNFKEQ. V lost 4 bases and J lost 5; bases outside the gene matches: 6.

V is TRBV4-3 and J is TRBJ2-3; D perhaps matches TRBD1 (5 bases). Between the trimmed V and J ends, which lost 0 bases and 3 bases, there was a span of 10 bases. CDR3 length: 15 residues. CDR1 is LGHNA, CDR2 YSLEER, per germline. The CDR3 nucleotides are TGCGCCAGCAGCCAAGATCAGGGTGGTACAGATACGCAGTATTTT. Amino acid sequence: CASSQDQGGTDTQYF.

The rearrangement uses TRBV7-9 and TRBJ2-1; D ambiguous. The germline V gene encodes CDR1 SEHNR and CDR2 FQNEAQ (reference sequence). The CDR3 has 15 amino acids. V was pared by 5 bases and J by 2 bases, with 13 bases between. CDR3 loop: CASSPRGSPYNEQFF. The CDR3 nucleotides read TGTGCCAGCAGCCCCCGAGGAAGCCCCTACAATGAGCAGTTCTTC.

The chain employs TRBV7-9 and TRBJ2-5, with 8 bases fitting TRBD1. V was clipped by 5 bases and J by 2 bases; unmatched bases: 10. The CDR3 has 16 amino acids. Germline V CDR1 and CDR2: SEHNR, FQNEAQ (reference sequence). The CDR3 DNA is TGTGCCAGCAGCATCAGACACCGGGACAGGCAAGAGACCCAGTACTTC. This translates into CASSIRHRDRQETQYF.

The CDR3 sequence is CASSLYRRNTIYF. CDR3 nucleotide sequence: TGTGCCAGCAGCTTATACAGACGAAACACCATATATTTT. The chain is built from TRBV13 and TRBJ1-3; no clear D gene. The V and J ends lost 2 bases and 5 bases respectively, with 7 bases between them. Germline-derived CDR1 and CDR2 are PRHDT and FYEKMQ (reference sequence). The CDR3 runs 13 residues.